This T cell receptor beta chain came from a study of blood T cells in healthy people across ages. The second PCR ran about 6 to 12 cycles with a sample-barcoded 5' primer and J-beta primers. Using its own MiXCR run on the 5' RACE reads, TCRdb lists one record per CDR3 protein. The sample gives under 2,000,000 distinct CDR3 sequences, less than 50% of which show up once; roughly 2% is in the top ten. In its sample, this clonotype was seen a few times. Antigen specificity is unknown. Study observations and caveats: Age brought a roughly linear fall in TCR beta diversity measured per million T cells.

The CDR3 sequence is 13 residues long. Germline V gene sequence: CDR1 DFQATT, CDR2 SNEGSKA (reference sequence). V lost 5 bases to trimming and J lost 6 bases, with 14 bases between them. The chain couples TRBV20-1 to TRBJ2-1, with TRBD1 as a possible D gene (5 bases). This TCR was recovered from a middle-aged woman in good health. The sequenced sample consisted of blood. This CDR3 is CSASADRTNEQFF. The CDR3 coding sequence is TGCAGTGCTTCCGCCGACAGAACCAATGAGCAGTTCTTC.